The 21 T cell receptor beta chains given below trace back to one sample, sequenced in a study of T cells expressing NK-cell markers (dated by TCRdb to the early 2020s). Library preparation used 5' RACE. The instrument was an Illumina HiSeq 2000. Following TCRdb reprocessing, every CDR3 protein sequence forms one entry, and DNA is not provided. This sample's table contains about 430,000 distinct CDR3 sequences. Clones ranked in the top ten supply 1.4% of the sample. The sequenced material came from blood T cells: a sorted CD56 or NKG2C T cell subset, CD4+ or CD8+ T cells, or bulk PBMC T cells (not recorded which). These receptors all stem from a woman aged 50 to 65 in good health. Donor details come from another sample of the same person, matched by shared clones.

The rearrangement links TRBV5-1 to TRBJ2-1; TCRdb's D gene call, TRBD2, goes unchecked for lack of DNA. This CDR3 is built from 16 residues. CDR1 is SGHRS, CDR2 YFSETQ, per germline. CDR3 in amino acids: CASSFGLAGGPSEQFF.

The V and J genes are TRBV12-3 or TRBV12-4 and TRBJ2-2; TCRdb's D gene call, TRBD1, goes unchecked for lack of DNA. The length of the CDR3 is 16 residues. The CDR3 protein is CASSSPLSHTRGELFF.

This chain joins TRBV7-8 and TRBJ1-1; TCRdb designates TRBD1, a call that cannot be tested without DNA. Germline V gene data show CDR1 as SGHVS and CDR2 as FQNEAQ. The CDR3 is made up of 15 amino acids. The CDR3 region is CASSLPAGWGTEAFF.

The rearrangement uses TRBV6-5 and TRBJ2-2; TCRdb's assignment of TRBD2 cannot be checked, as there is no DNA. The CDR3 is 16 amino acids. Germline V CDR1 and CDR2: MNHEY, SVGAGI. CDR3: CASSYSIAGNTGELFF.

V is TRBV20-1 and J is TRBJ1-2. From germline, CDR1 is DFQATT and CDR2 SNEGSKA (reference sequence). CDR3 length equals 14 residues. This CDR3 is CSARDLVGLGGYTF.

The V call is TRBV5-1, the J call TRBJ1-2; absent DNA, TCRdb's TRBD1 call cannot be checked. The CDR3 runs to 14 residues. The germline V gene has CDR1 SGHRS and CDR2 YFSETQ. CDR3 loop: CASSPGSPNYGYTF.

J is TRBJ2-5 and V is TRBV12-3 or TRBV12-4; the TRBD2 assignment by TCRdb is unverifiable without DNA. CDR3 size: 15 residues. CDR3 sequence reads: CASSLPGGLQETQYF.

The CDR3 reads CASSRGTVDEQFF. This chain links TRBV14 with TRBJ2-1. Looked up from germline, CDR1 is SGHDN and CDR2 is FVKESK. This CDR3 has 13 amino acids.

This chain connects TRBV15 to TRBJ2-2; TCRdb's D call of TRBD2 is untestable without DNA. CDR3 length equals 14 residues. Germline values: CDR1 LNHNV, CDR2 YYDKDF (reference sequence). The CDR3 is CATSDGRLGGELFF.

The chain has TRBV5-1 and TRBJ2-2; TCRdb designates TRBD1, a call that cannot be tested without DNA. Germline assignment: CDR1 SGHRS and CDR2 YFSETQ. The CDR3 covers 17 residues. CDR3 protein: CASSLANRGTNTGELFF.

The V call is TRBV12-3 or TRBV12-4, the J call TRBJ2-1; with no DNA, the TCRdb D assignment of TRBD2 cannot be verified. This CDR3 spans 15 amino acids. CDR3 in amino acids: CASSFLAVTYNEQFF.

V and J are TRBV28 and TRBJ2-7; TCRdb selects TRBD1, and the lack of DNA leaves this call unchecked. CDR1 and CDR2 (germline): MDHEN, SYDVKM. This CDR3 has 15 residues. The CDR3 reads CASSGEGHRSYEQYF.

The rearrangement links TRBV25-1 to TRBJ1-4; TCRdb names TRBD1, which stays unverified in the absence of DNA. The CDR3 contains 15 residues. CDR1 and CDR2 from the germline V gene are MGHDK and SYGVNS. This chain's CDR3 is CASSPTGIFGEKLFF.

The chain combines TRBV12-5 with TRBJ1-5. The germline V gene encodes CDR1 LGHNT and CDR2 FRNRAP. The CDR3 is made up of 14 amino acids. CDR3 sequence reads: CASGLVIQDQPQHF. Looking up the rest from reference TRBV12-5 and TRBJ1-5 gives the full variable domain: DARVTQTPRHKVTEMGQEVTMRCQPILGHNTVFWYRQTMMQGLELLAYFRNRAPLDDSGMPKDRFSAEMPDATLATLKIQPSEPRDSAVYFCASGLVIQDQPQHFGDGTRLSIL.

This rearrangement joins TRBV20-1 to TRBJ1-1; TCRdb indicates TRBD1, and absent DNA this call remains unverified. There are 14 residues in the CDR3. CDR1 and CDR2 (germline): DFQATT, SNEGSKA (reference sequence). The CDR3 is CSARDRSKERGAFF.

The chain employs TRBV18 and TRBJ1-1; TCRdb's D call of TRBD1 is untestable without DNA. This CDR3 has 15 amino acids. Germline V lookup: CDR1 KGHSH, CDR2 LQKENI. CDR3 region: CASSPGGQLNTEAFF.

The chain links TRBV2 to TRBJ1-2; TCRdb's D gene call, TRBD1, goes unchecked for lack of DNA. The V gene's germline CDR1 is SNHLY and CDR2 FYNNEI. This CDR3 contains 15 residues. CDR3 region: CATASVFRTGYGYTF. The whole variable domain, remainder taken from reference TRBV2 and TRBJ1-2, is EPEVTQTPSHQVTQMGQEVILRCVPISNHLYFYWYRQILGQKVEFLVSFYNNEISEKSEIFDDQFSVERPDGSNFTLKIRSTKLEDSAMYFCATASVFRTGYGYTFGSGTRLTVV.

The chain uses TRBV2 and TRBJ2-1. Germline CDR1 SNHLY, CDR2 FYNNEI. The CDR3 runs 14 residues. CDR3: CASRSGSTYNEQFF. Based on the CDR3 plus reference TRBV2 and TRBJ2-1, the full variable domain is EPEVTQTPSHQVTQMGQEVILRCVPISNHLYFYWYRQILGQKVEFLVSFYNNEISEKSEIFDDQFSVERPDGSNFTLKIRSTKLEDSAMYFCASRSGSTYNEQFFGPGTRLTVL.

The gene calls are TRBV29-1 and TRBJ1-2; TCRdb's D call of TRBD1 is untestable without DNA. CDR1 and CDR2 from the germline V gene are SQVTM and ANQGSEA. This CDR3 is built from 16 residues. CDR3 loop: CSVAGRNKRNNYGYTF.

The chain couples TRBV7-7 to TRBJ2-7; the D call of TRBD2 rests on TCRdb alone, since no DNA is present to check it. The length of the CDR3 is 15 residues. The germline gives CDR1 SSHAT, CDR2 FNYEAQ (reference sequence). This chain's CDR3 is CASSPGLAGIYEQYF.

The gene calls are TRBV5-1 and TRBJ2-1; the D gene TCRdb calls, TRBD2, cannot be checked with no DNA. The germline CDR1 and CDR2 sequences are SGHRS and YFSETQ. CDR3 size: 16 residues. The CDR3 region is CASSLQTSGPTPEQFF. Filled out from reference TRBV5-1 and TRBJ2-1, the complete variable domain reads KAGVTQTPRYLIKTRGQQVTLSCSPISGHRSVSWYQQTPGQGLQFLFEYFSETQRNKGNFPGRFSGRQFSNSRSEMNVSTLELGDSALYLCASSLQTSGPTPEQFFGPGTRLTVL.